This T cell receptor (beta chain) was obtained from a study of identical twins (TCRdb year 2016). Regarding the complete study: To test whether fetal clonotypes persist, the study used deep sequencing on TCR alpha and beta repertoires from monozygotic twins, unrelated adults of various ages, and cord blood. To rule out contamination, replicate twin experiments were performed at different times with different library preparation protocols. The paper's findings and limits, for the study overall: Out-of-frame TCR alpha sequences shared between twins showed an excess of low generation-probability sequences compared with coincidental sharing between unrelated individuals. Abundant cord blood beta clonotypes carried fewer insertions; young adult naive repertoires showed a weaker similar trend, while memory repertoires showed none. Excess twin sharing in beta out-of-frame sequences was weaker because fewer shared sequences lowered the signal-to-noise ratio. Zero-insertion analyses could be partly confounded by invariant T cells such as MAIT and iNKT, although diverse VJ usage argued against such confounding for most clonotypes. In monozygotic twins, recombination models systematically underestimated out-of-frame TCR alpha sharing, but the models matched the sharing seen between unrelated individuals. Because the same donors could not be followed over many years, the conclusions depended on cross-sectional statistical analysis.

At least ten counts were recorded for this clonotype. It lacks a known antigen. No base-level quality is on record; no much larger clone is a single base apart. Every donor was a healthy Caucasian. The twin cohort comprised three pairs of female monozygotic twins, all aged about 18 to 29 years. CD4+ and CD8+ T cell populations were isolated with positive isolation kits from Invitrogen. The cysteine opens and the phenylalanine closes a CDR3 of 14 amino acids. CDR3 DNA is the only sequence kept; it has 42 bases, read in frame from the first base. Relative to germline, V is missing 1 base and J is missing 2 bases, with 1 base of the junction outside any gene match. Libraries were constructed by 5' RACE. This sample was sequenced with an Illumina HiSeq 2000. Template switching added a universal primer binding site, and the final cDNA carried a unique molecular identifier that allowed TCR cDNA molecules to be counted accurately. First-strand cDNA for TCR alpha and beta chains was synthesized from specific primers in the conserved constant-segment region. Each cDNA library was double barcoded, with a SMART-Mk sample barcode plus Illumina barcodes, to control for contamination. TruSeq adapter sequences and Illumina sample barcodes were added in two successive PCR steps. TCR alpha and beta cDNA libraries were sequenced on the Illumina HiSeq platform with custom primers. Per the source publication's procedure: MiGEC was used to process raw reads and extract unique molecular identifiers, and MiXCR was used to find CDR3 positions. For each individual, recombination models were inferred using an EM algorithm with the repgenHMM and IGoR tools. Shared clonotypes were analyzed with the tcR package in R, and sharing was normalized by the product of cloneset sizes. To study raw recombination free of thymic and clonal selection effects, out-of-frame nonproductive sequences were analyzed. Starting from the raw public reads, TCRdb applied fastp trimming at Q25, assembled clones with MiXCR and retained in-frame beta chains. Entries are consolidated by CDR3 protein sequence, retaining the most common genes and DNA. The V and J calls here are based on TCRdb, not the publication. Here the sample has around 340,000 distinct CDR3 sequences; 9% to 15% occur a single time. Roughly 7% of the sample is held by the ten biggest clonotypes.

In addition, the sample was reused for a study of yellow fever vaccine responses in identical twins. As the second paper documents: According to the authors, in identical twins the way T cells responded to vaccination appeared partly convergent and partly personalized. In the study, vaccine-responding T cell clones were precisely tracked in identical twins.

The V and J segments used are TRBV12-3 or TRBV12-4 and TRBJ2-5; 7 nucleotides in the junction match TRBD2. The receptor was derived from a woman under 30 in good health. Material: CD8+ T cells sorted from blood. The encoded CDR3 is CASSLDGGQETQYF. The nucleotide sequence reads TGTGCCAGCAGTTTAGACGGGGGGCAAGAGACCCAGTACTTC.